The clone carrying this T cell receptor (beta chain) was seen only once. The CDR3 extends over 14 amino acids. The ends lost 4 bases at V and 8 bases at J; junction bases unmatched: 10. Germline V gene sequence: CDR1 SNHLY, CDR2 FYNNEI. Patients in Seattle were enrolled during active infection, then followed longitudinally. The data derive from a study of blood T cell repertoires in COVID-19. Study at large: The United States, Italy and Spain supplied acute and convalescent COVID-19 samples. Sources were T cells, B-cell-depleted T cells, or PBMCs; the material itself was cDNA or gDNA.

Original processing notes: Reference gene primer amplification gave nucleated cell count estimates. Method: immunoSEQ multiplex PCR; TCRdb's copy keeps in-frame clones and lacks some. Clone size and the V and J calls come from that table; the DNA yielded D and trimming. The sample shows 350,000 to 450,000 clones, over 75% of them seen only once. Sequencing input: peripheral blood. The source of this sequence is a woman aged 55-69 years with COVID-19, enrolled during active disease. The genes are TRBV2 and TRBJ1-2; 7 bases line up with TRBD1. The CDR3 loop reads CASSGQGSFYGYTF. CDR3 in DNA: TGTGCCAGCAGTGGACAGGGCTCGTTCTACGGCTACACCTTC. The whole variable domain, filled in from reference TRBV2 and TRBJ1-2, reads EPEVTQTPSHQVTQMGQEVILRCVPISNHLYFYWYRQILGQKVEFLVSFYNNEISEKSEIFDDQFSVERPDGSNFTLKIRSTKLEDSAMYFCASSGQGSFYGYTFGSGTRLTVV.